A single sample is the source of the 18 T cell receptor beta chains below, sequenced in a study of human T cells and chemical hapten exposure. TCRdb recomputed calls from the RACE reads with MiXCR, one row per CDR3 protein. In the table there are some 36,000 distinct CDR3 sequences, about 7.6% of which are singletons. The time point was: pre-sensitization, week 0. Specified treatment: therapeutic diphenylcyclopropenone sensitization with weekly scalp DPC. The sample consisted of whole blood, taken in connection with sensitization to the hapten diphenylcyclopropenone (DPC). The receptor set was obtained from a woman in her forties or fifties with alopecia areata. Some clones in this sample may be carry-over from other donors' samples.

This clonotype was seen at least ten times. V gene TRBV12-5 combines with J gene TRBJ2-5; TRBD2 matches 15 bases. CDR3 length: 17 residues. Losses at the gene ends were 5 bases for V and 4 bases for J; bases not matched to a gene: 8. The germline V gene has CDR1 LGHNT and CDR2 FRNRAP. CDR3: CASGTGTSGRRGETQYF. CDR3 in DNA: TGTGCTAGTGGTACCGGGACTAGCGGGAGGAGGGGAGAGACCCAGTACTTC.

This clonotype occurred many times. The V call is TRBV18, the J call TRBJ2-7, with TRBD2 identical over 11 bases. Per germline, CDR1 KGHSH and CDR2 LQKENI. The CDR3 sequence is 15 residues long. Trimming at V came to 3 bases and at J to 7 bases, leaving 8 bases not matched to a gene. The CDR3 spells CASSPGLAELREQYF. Here the CDR3 DNA reads TGTGCCAGCTCACCGGGACTAGCGGAATTGCGAGAGCAGTACTTC.

This clonotype was seen many times. The chain employs TRBV28 and TRBJ2-5; 8 bases match TRBD1. V shed 0 bases and J 3 bases; nucleotides not matched to a gene: 0. CDR3 length: 14 amino acids. Looked up from germline, CDR1 is MDHEN and CDR2 is SYDVKM. CDR3 bases: TGTGCCAGCAGTTTATGGGACAGGGAAGAGACCCAGTACTTC. Amino acid sequence: CASSLWDREETQYF.

This clonotype showed up just a few times. This sequence joins TRBV6-5 and TRBJ1-1, with a tentative D call TRBD1 (5 bases). Germline V gene data show CDR1 as MNHEY and CDR2 as SVGAGI. V was clipped by 4 bases and J by 0 bases, with 12 bases between them. The CDR3 length is 15 residues. CDR3 sequence: CASSLGGGVNTEAFF. The DNA of the CDR3 is TGTGCCAGCAGTTTGGGGGGGGGTGTGAACACTGAAGCTTTCTTT.

In its sample, this clonotype was seen many times. The chain is built from TRBV12-3 or TRBV12-4 and TRBJ1-1; 8 nucleotides match TRBD1. The CDR3 is made up of 16 amino acids. V shed 4 bases and J 5 bases; nucleotides not matched to a gene: 12. CDR3 nucleotides: TGTGCCAGCAGTTACTGGACAGGGACCCTAGGGACTGAAGCTTTCTTT. Translation: CASSYWTGTLGTEAFF.

This sequence joins TRBV20-1 and TRBJ2-7; possibly TRBD2 for D (6 bases). Between the trimmed V and J ends, which lost 2 bases and 3 bases, there was a span of 11 bases. Looked up from germline, CDR1 is DFQATT and CDR2 is SNEGSKA (reference sequence). The CDR3 is 13 residues long. This CDR3 is CSARTAGFYEQYF. CDR3 nucleotides: TGCAGTGCTAGAACCGCGGGATTCTACGAGCAGTACTTC.

This clonotype was detected only a few times. This sequence joins TRBV2 and TRBJ2-2; D ambiguous. Trimming removed 11 bases at V and 7 bases at J, with 14 bases between. Germline lookup yields CDR1 SNHLY and CDR2 FYNNEI. The CDR3 loop spans 12 amino acids. The CDR3 protein is CASRRSRGELFF. CDR3 nucleotide sequence: TGTGCCTCCCGAAGAAGCCGCGGGGAGCTGTTTTTT.

This clonotype was seen many times. For the CDR3, the DNA is TGTGCCAGCTCACCACGAGAAGCGGGACTATACAATGAGCAGTTCTTC. It encodes CASSPREAGLYNEQFF. The genes are TRBV18 and TRBJ2-1; 7 bases fit TRBD2. The CDR3 length is 16 residues. V was clipped by 1 base and J by 4 bases; unmatched bases: 7. Looked up from germline, CDR1 is KGHSH and CDR2 is LQKENI.

This clonotype was detected many times. The chain has TRBV5-1 and TRBJ2-7; D assignment may be TRBD1 or TRBD2 (5 bases each). Trimming took 7 bases from V and 3 from J, leaving 17 bases between them. Germline V gene sequence: CDR1 SGHRS, CDR2 YFSETQ. The CDR3 is 14 residues long. For the CDR3, the DNA is TGCGCCAGCCGGGATGGGACGGTGGTCTACGAGCAGTACTTC. It translates to CASRDGTVVYEQYF.

The chain uses TRBV3-1 and TRBJ2-1; 7 nucleotides match TRBD2. The V gene end was trimmed by 3 bases and the J gene end by 8 bases; junction bases not matched to a gene: 4. Germline values: CDR1 LGHDT, CDR2 YNNKEL (reference sequence). This CDR3 has 13 amino acids. CDR3 loop: CASSHGLVDEQFF. CDR3 DNA sequence: TGTGCCAGCAGCCATGGACTAGTTGATGAGCAGTTCTTC.

This clonotype came up many times. This rearrangement joins TRBV30 to TRBJ2-3; 7 nucleotides agree with TRBD1. The CDR3 totals 12 residues. Germline trimming cut 7 bases from V and 4 bases from J; bases unmatched to any gene: 5. Germline V CDR1 and CDR2: GTSNPN, SVGIG (reference sequence). CDR3: CAFRDRADTQYF. The CDR3 DNA follows: TGTGCCTTCCGGGACAGAGCAGATACGCAGTATTTT. Supplemented by reference TRBV30 and TRBJ2-3, the full variable domain reads SQTIHQWPATLVQPVGSPLSLECTVEGTSNPNLYWYRQAAGRGLQLLFYSVGIGQISSEVPQNLSASRPQDRQFILSSKKLLLSDSGFYLCAFRDRADTQYFGPGTRLTVL.

The chain combines TRBV2 with TRBJ2-1; D may be TRBD2 (6 bases). Looked up from germline, CDR1 is SNHLY and CDR2 is FYNNEI. The V end was cut by 11 bases, the J end by 0 bases, with 11 bases between. This CDR3 is built from 13 residues. CDR3 bases: TGTGCCGCCGCGCGGGGCTCCTACAATGAGCAGTTCTTC. Protein product: CAAARGSYNEQFF. The variable domain in full, completed from reference TRBV2 and TRBJ2-1, reads EPEVTQTPSHQVTQMGQEVILRCVPISNHLYFYWYRQILGQKVEFLVSFYNNEISEKSEIFDDQFSVERPDGSNFTLKIRSTKLEDSAMYFCAAARGSYNEQFFGPGTRLTVL.

The chain links TRBV11-3 to TRBJ2-3; D is undetermined. Trimming removed 1 base from V and 2 bases from J, with 13 bases in between. Germline CDR1 is SGHNT and CDR2 is YENEEA. This CDR3 has 16 amino acids. The CDR3, as DNA: TGTGCCAGCAGCTTAGGGGGTAACCTAGTCACAGATACGCAGTATTTT. This translates into CASSLGGNLVTDTQYF.

This clonotype has a count of ten or more. This chain uses TRBV6-6 with TRBJ2-7; D assignment may be TRBD1 or TRBD2 (5 bases each). This CDR3 region has 14 residues. The V end was cut by 5 bases, the J end by 4 bases, with 15 bases between. The germline CDR1 and CDR2 sequences are MNHNY and SVGAGI (reference sequence). The DNA of the CDR3 is TGTGCCAGCAGTCCACCGGGACGGCAGTACGAGCAGTACTTC. Protein product: CASSPPGRQYEQYF.

The J gene is TRBJ2-1, the V gene TRBV6-1; TRBD2 aligns across 9 bases. The V gene end was trimmed by 6 bases and the J gene end by 7 bases; junction bases not matched to a gene: 1. Germline values: CDR1 MNHNS, CDR2 SASEGT. The CDR3 extends over 12 amino acids. As DNA, the CDR3 is TGTGCCAGCAGAGGACTAGCGAATGAGCAGTTCTTC. Its translation: CASRGLANEQFF.

At least ten counts were recorded for this clonotype. The chain joins TRBV7-6 to TRBJ2-5; a weak D match, TRBD2 (6 bases). V lost 0 bases and J lost 1, with 12 bases in between. Germline CDR1 and CDR2: SGHVS and FNYEAQ. The CDR3 runs to 16 residues. CDR3 sequence reads: CASSLAVGGVQETQYF. As DNA, the CDR3 is TGTGCCAGCAGCTTAGCGGTCGGAGGGGTCCAAGAGACCCAGTACTTC.

This clonotype has at least ten counts. The rearrangement joins TRBV11-2 to TRBJ1-1; tentative D call: TRBD1 (5 bases). The CDR3 consists of 13 residues. CDR1 is SGHAT, CDR2 FQNNGV, per germline. Between the trimmed V and J ends, which lost 5 bases and 4 bases, there was a span of 11 bases. For the CDR3, the DNA is TGTGCCAGCAGCACCCCCGGGGCCACTGAAGCTTTCTTT. Translating gives CASSTPGATEAFF.

The chain links TRBV6-2 or TRBV6-3 to TRBJ2-1, with D hard to call. The CDR3 is 13 residues long. Germline-derived CDR1 and CDR2 are MNHEY and SVGEGT. V was shortened by 5 bases and J by 7 bases, with 12 bases between the two germline ends. The CDR3 loop is CASSQQSANEQFF. The CDR3 coding sequence is TGTGCCAGCAGTCAACAGAGCGCTAATGAGCAGTTCTTC.